A selection of T cell receptor beta chains follows, all from one sample in a study of T cell repertoires in cytomegalovirus infection. Antigen specificity for these receptors is unknown. TCRdb re-derived calls from the reads in MiXCR, one entry per CDR3 protein. The data show about 63,000 distinct CDR3 sequences, 20% to 25% seen once. The sequences come from CD8+ T cells from cultured PBMCs, collected from culture after CMV antigen stimulation. All receptors come from a human donor in good health (CMV status not recorded). Some clones in this sample may be carry-over from other donors' samples. Each CDR3 is given with its conserved first and last residue. The order of the fields is CDR3 protein, CDR3 DNA, clone size, J gene, V gene, D gene. The D gene is left open where the match is weak. Clone size appears in some rows only: once, few, many, or a class for an expanded clone.

CDR3 protein: CATSRDRAANQPQHF; CDR3 DNA: TGTGCCACCAGCAGAGATCGGGCAGCGAATCAGCCCCAGCATTTT; clone size: few; J gene: TRBJ1-5; V gene: TRBV15; D gene: -
CDR3 protein: CASSLMAPSGLTYGYTF; CDR3 DNA: TGTGCCAGCAGCTTAATGGCCCCTTCGGGACTTACCTATGGCTACACCTTC; clone size: -; J gene: TRBJ1-2; V gene: TRBV7-9; D gene: -
CDR3 protein: CASRPGQGYFSIYF; CDR3 DNA: TGTGCCAGCAGACCGGGACAGGGATATTTCTCCATATATTTT; clone size: -; J gene: TRBJ1-3; V gene: TRBV6-2/TRBV6-3; D gene: TRBD1
CDR3 protein: CASSFEGAGTEAFF; CDR3 DNA: TGTGCCAGCAGTTTTGAGGGGGCAGGGACTGAAGCTTTCTTT; clone size: few; J gene: TRBJ1-1; V gene: TRBV27; D gene: TRBD1
CDR3 protein: CASSSGLLNTEAFF; CDR3 DNA: TGTGCCAGCAGTTCGGGACTTCTGAACACTGAAGCTTTCTTT; clone size: -; J gene: TRBJ1-1; V gene: TRBV27; D gene: -
CDR3 protein: CASSQVNPSPLDGYTF; CDR3 DNA: TGTGCCAGCAGCCAAGTTAATCCGTCACCTCTCGACGGCTACACCTTC; clone size: few; J gene: TRBJ1-2; V gene: TRBV4-2; D gene: -
CDR3 protein: CASSPTGGGQPQHF; CDR3 DNA: TGTGCCAGCAGTCCTACAGGGGGCGGTCAGCCCCAGCATTTT; clone size: few; J gene: TRBJ1-5; V gene: TRBV27; D gene: TRBD1
CDR3 protein: CASSLARLADTAYEQYF; CDR3 DNA: TGTGCCAGCAGCTTAGCTCGACTAGCGGATACCGCCTACGAGCAGTACTTC; clone size: once; J gene: TRBJ2-7; V gene: TRBV7-8; D gene: TRBD2
CDR3 protein: CASSQVISRPQHF; CDR3 DNA: TGCGCCAGCAGCCAAGTGATATCTCGGCCCCAGCATTTT; clone size: -; J gene: TRBJ1-5; V gene: TRBV4-1; D gene: -
CDR3 protein: CASSERGGRTGELFF; CDR3 DNA: TGTGCCAGCAGTGAGAGGGGGGGCCGCACCGGGGAGCTGTTTTTT; clone size: few; J gene: TRBJ2-2; V gene: TRBV6-1; D gene: -
CDR3 protein: CASSKRQGAPFF; CDR3 DNA: TGCGCCAGCAGCAAACGACAGGGGGCTCCTTTCTTT; clone size: -; J gene: TRBJ1-1; V gene: TRBV4-1; D gene: TRBD1
CDR3 protein: CASSPDGYTF; CDR3 DNA: TGTGCCAGCTCACCCGATGGCTACACCTTC; clone size: few; J gene: TRBJ1-2; V gene: TRBV18; D gene: -
CDR3 protein: CASSLSSGVGNEQFF; CDR3 DNA: TGTGCCAGCAGCTTATCTAGCGGGGTAGGAAATGAGCAGTTCTTC; clone size: -; J gene: TRBJ2-1; V gene: TRBV7-2; D gene: TRBD2
CDR3 protein: CSARVGPLNTEAFF; CDR3 DNA: TGCAGTGCTAGAGTTGGACCTTTGAACACTGAAGCTTTCTTT; clone size: few; J gene: TRBJ1-1; V gene: TRBV20-1; D gene: -
CDR3 protein: CASSRRRGLSTDTQYF; CDR3 DNA: TGTGCCAGCAGTCGACGACGGGGGCTTAGCACAGATACGCAGTATTTT; clone size: -; J gene: TRBJ2-3; V gene: TRBV7-2; D gene: -
CDR3 protein: CASSLGAEGIQETQYF; CDR3 DNA: TGTGCCAGCAGCTTAGGCGCGGAAGGTATTCAAGAGACCCAGTACTTC; clone size: -; J gene: TRBJ2-5; V gene: TRBV7-2; D gene: -
CDR3 protein: CASSQPTTGLNTEAFF; CDR3 DNA: TGTGCCAGCAGCCAACCTACGACAGGGTTGAACACTGAAGCTTTCTTT; clone size: -; J gene: TRBJ1-1; V gene: TRBV4-2; D gene: TRBD1
CDR3 protein: CASSTQGDAYNQPQHF; CDR3 DNA: TGTGCCAGCAGCACCCAGGGGGACGCTTACAATCAGCCCCAGCATTTT; clone size: once; J gene: TRBJ1-5; V gene: TRBV7-2; D gene: TRBD1
CDR3 protein: CASSLGQAANTGELFF; CDR3 DNA: TGTGCCAGCAGCTTAGGACAAGCCGCGAACACCGGGGAGCTGTTTTTT; clone size: -; J gene: TRBJ2-2; V gene: TRBV7-9; D gene: -
CDR3 protein: CASSQEGNEQYF; CDR3 DNA: TGCGCCAGCAGCCAAGAAGGGAACGAGCAGTACTTC; clone size: -; J gene: TRBJ2-7; V gene: TRBV4-1; D gene: -
CDR3 protein: CASTPGRTEAFF; CDR3 DNA: TGTGCCAGCACCCCCGGGCGCACTGAAGCTTTCTTT; clone size: -; J gene: TRBJ1-1; V gene: TRBV7-4; D gene: -
CDR3 protein: CASSRGTGTDTQYF; CDR3 DNA: TGTGCCAGCAGCCGAGGGACAGGCACCGATACGCAGTATTTT; clone size: -; J gene: TRBJ2-3; V gene: TRBV7-2; D gene: TRBD1